A selection of T cell receptor beta chains follows, all from one sample in a study of shared clonotypes between healthy human individuals. The assay was immunoSEQ multiplex PCR, and TCRdb's table has in-frame clones only and misses some. The table has a few hundred thousand clones, around 67% seen once; the top ten hold roughly 10%. The sample taken for sequencing was memory CD4+ T cells sorted from blood. The receptors here all came from a young man in good health. The CDR3 runs from the conserved cysteine through the conserved F or W. A D gene is named only where the DNA matches it firmly. Rows give clone size only sometimes, using once, few, many, or a class for an expanded clone.

d_call	j_call	clone_size	v_call	cdr3_aa
NA	TRBJ1-1	NA	TRBV10-3	CAISEQVMNTEAFF
TRBD1	TRBJ2-2	many	TRBV27	CASRLWAGGSTGELFF
NA	TRBJ1-5	NA	TRBV5-8	CASSGGRGTNQPQHF
TRBD1	TRBJ2-7	NA	TRBV6-5	CASSLRDRGTKQYF
NA	TRBJ1-2	NA	TRBV29-1	CSVVLRTGESNYGYTF
NA	TRBJ1-1	NA	TRBV11-2	CASSLRQGRLSEAFF
NA	TRBJ2-5	few	TRBV15	CATSRGLIETQYF
TRBD1	TRBJ1-2	few	TRBV28	CASSFPDRGPLYTF
TRBD1	TRBJ1-1	NA	TRBV28	CAIRAGDRITEAFF
TRBD2	TRBJ2-3	NA	TRBV7-9	CASSLVGRSGSYTDTQYF
TRBD2	TRBJ2-1	NA	TRBV7-8	CASSTSGVEFF
NA	TRBJ2-5	NA	TRBV7-6	CASCRKGQVRDYLQETQYF
TRBD1	TRBJ1-4	many	TRBV7-2	CASSPGTDYEKLFF
NA	TRBJ1-1	NA	TRBV19	CASSLRTMGNTEAFF
NA	TRBJ1-2	NA	TRBV11-1	CASSLAGREGGYTF
NA	TRBJ2-1	few	TRBV6-6	CASSYLATSYNEQFF
NA	TRBJ2-5	NA	TRBV7-8	CASARAGETQYF
NA	TRBJ1-1	NA	TRBV13	CASSHPESEAFF
TRBD1	TRBJ2-3	NA	TRBV29-1	CSVESLPQGATDTQYF
NA	TRBJ2-5	NA	TRBV29-1	CSARLDQETQYF
TRBD1	TRBJ2-1	NA	TRBV7-3	CASSQGPGGLDEQFF
NA	TRBJ2-3	few	TRBV28	CASSLGGTQYF
NA	TRBJ1-4	NA	TRBV18	CASSPKVANEKLFF
NA	TRBJ2-3	NA	TRBV5-1	CASQTPATDTQYF
NA	TRBJ2-3	once	TRBV9	CASSGRTGLDTQYF
NA	TRBJ1-1	NA	TRBV6-6	CASRLGTGTEAFF
NA	TRBJ2-5	NA	TRBV10-2	CASSELVTKETQYF
TRBD1	TRBJ1-1	NA	TRBV28	CASSLIPGQGAGNTEAFF
NA	TRBJ2-1	many	TRBV2	CASSVSLLYNEQFF
TRBD2	TRBJ2-7	NA	TRBV5-1	CASRRAGGPNEQYF